This is a list of T cell receptor beta chains from one sample in a study of blood T cell repertoires in COVID-19. The data were produced by immunoSEQ multiplex PCR, yet TCRdb's version contains in-frame clones alone and is incomplete. In the table there are 35,000 to 45,000 clones, over 75% of which are singletons. The sequencing sample was made of peripheral blood. The receptors shown here come from a human donor in a cohort sampled during active COVID-19. The CDR3 runs from the conserved cysteine through the conserved F or W. Fields, in order: D gene, CDR3 length, J gene, clone size, V gene, CDR3 DNA, CDR3 protein. The D gene is left open where the match is weak. Rows give clone size only sometimes, using once, few, many, or a class for an expanded clone.

d_gene: TRBD2
len: 15
j_gene: TRBJ2-7
abundance: .
v_gene: TRBV27
CDR3nt: TGTGCCAGCAGTTTAGCGGCTAGCGGGGGACACGAGCAGTACTTC
CDR3aa: CASSLAASGGHEQYF

d_gene: .
len: 13
j_gene: TRBJ2-3
abundance: once
v_gene: TRBV7-3
CDR3nt: TGTGCCAGCAGCTGGTCCTACACAGATACGCAGTATTTT
CDR3aa: CASSWSYTDTQYF

d_gene: TRBD1
len: 15
j_gene: TRBJ1-4
abundance: .
v_gene: TRBV6-5
CDR3nt: TGTGCCAGCAGGAGGGACAGGGGCGGAGGTGAAAAACTGTTTTTT
CDR3aa: CASRRDRGGGEKLFF

d_gene: .
len: 16
j_gene: TRBJ2-4
abundance: .
v_gene: TRBV28
CDR3nt: TGTGCCAGCAGTTTGCCCGAGGGGGTAGCCAAAAACATTCAGTACTTC
CDR3aa: CASSLPEGVAKNIQYF

d_gene: .
len: 15
j_gene: TRBJ1-2
abundance: .
v_gene: TRBV6-5
CDR3nt: TGTGCCAGCAGTTACTCGGGCGGGGGGGCGAATGGCTACACCTTC
CDR3aa: CASSYSGGGANGYTF

d_gene: .
len: 15
j_gene: TRBJ1-6
abundance: .
v_gene: TRBV6-6
CDR3nt: TGTGCCAGCAGTTACTCCGAGGGAGAGAATTCACCCCTCCACTTT
CDR3aa: CASSYSEGENSPLHF

d_gene: TRBD1
len: 15
j_gene: TRBJ1-2
abundance: once
v_gene: TRBV5-1
CDR3nt: TGCGCCAGCAGCTATTCAGGGGGCGCGGGCTATGGCTACACCTTC
CDR3aa: CASSYSGGAGYGYTF

d_gene: TRBD1
len: 13
j_gene: TRBJ2-1
abundance: once
v_gene: TRBV5-8
CDR3nt: TGTGCCGGACGGGACAGGGAGAAAAATGAGCAGTTCTTC
CDR3aa: CAGRDREKNEQFF

d_gene: TRBD1
len: 15
j_gene: TRBJ1-1
abundance: .
v_gene: TRBV2
CDR3nt: TGTGCCACCACGAGACCGGGACAGGGGAACACTGAAGCTTTCTTT
CDR3aa: CATTRPGQGNTEAFF

d_gene: .
len: 17
j_gene: TRBJ2-2
abundance: .
v_gene: TRBV28
CDR3nt: TGTGCCAGCAGTTTTCCACGCCACGGGGCGAACACCGGGGAGCTGTTTTTT
CDR3aa: CASSFPRHGANTGELFF

d_gene: .
len: 15
j_gene: TRBJ2-7
abundance: .
v_gene: TRBV7-8
CDR3nt: TGTGCCAGCAGCTTGCTTTCCGGGACACCCGACGAGCAGTACTTC
CDR3aa: CASSLLSGTPDEQYF

d_gene: TRBD2
len: 13
j_gene: TRBJ2-1
abundance: medium-sized
v_gene: TRBV2
CDR3nt: TGTGCCAGCAGCAGACTAGCTAACAATGAGCAGTTCTTC
CDR3aa: CASSRLANNEQFF

d_gene: .
len: 13
j_gene: TRBJ1-5
abundance: .
v_gene: TRBV7-2
CDR3nt: TGTGCCAGCAGCTTATTCAGGGATCAGCCCCAGCATTTT
CDR3aa: CASSLFRDQPQHF

d_gene: .
len: 15
j_gene: TRBJ2-3
abundance: .
v_gene: TRBV7-2
CDR3nt: TGTGCCAGCAGCTTAAATCCAGTCGGGACAGATACGCAGTATTTT
CDR3aa: CASSLNPVGTDTQYF

d_gene: .
len: 21
j_gene: TRBJ2-6
abundance: .
v_gene: TRBV21-1
CDR3nt: TGTGCCAGCAGCAAAGAAGGGAGAGCCCACCTAAAACGCTCTGGGGCCAACGTCCTGACTTTC
CDR3aa: CASSKEGRAHLKRSGANVLTF

d_gene: TRBD1
len: 19
j_gene: TRBJ2-6
abundance: .
v_gene: TRBV3-1/TRBV3-2
CDR3nt: TGTGCCAGCAGCCAAGGTCTGGGACAGGGGGCCTATGGGGCCAACGTCCTGACTTTC
CDR3aa: CASSQGLGQGAYGANVLTF

d_gene: TRBD2
len: 14
j_gene: TRBJ2-7
abundance: .
v_gene: TRBV2
CDR3nt: TGTGCCACCGATAGGGACTACCGCTCCTACGAGCAGTACTTC
CDR3aa: CATDRDYRSYEQYF

d_gene: TRBD2
len: 15
j_gene: TRBJ2-7
abundance: .
v_gene: TRBV5-1
CDR3nt: TGCGCCAGCAGCGTGACTAGCGGTGGGCACTACGAGCAGTACTTC
CDR3aa: CASSVTSGGHYEQYF

d_gene: TRBD2
len: 15
j_gene: TRBJ2-1
abundance: .
v_gene: TRBV3-1/TRBV3-2
CDR3nt: TGTGCCAGCAGTCCCAGCGGGGGCGCCTACAATGAGCAGTTCTTC
CDR3aa: CASSPSGGAYNEQFF

d_gene: .
len: 14
j_gene: TRBJ1-3
abundance: .
v_gene: TRBV11-1
CDR3nt: TGTGCCAGCAGTGACGCGAGGGCTGGAAACACCATATATTTT
CDR3aa: CASSDARAGNTIYF

d_gene: .
len: 14
j_gene: TRBJ1-1
abundance: .
v_gene: TRBV19
CDR3nt: TGTGCCAGTAGTATAGGGTCGGGGAACACTGAAGCTTTCTTT
CDR3aa: CASSIGSGNTEAFF

d_gene: .
len: 14
j_gene: TRBJ1-4
abundance: .
v_gene: TRBV7-9
CDR3nt: TGTGCCAGCAGCGTACCGGGTAGTAATGAAAAACTGTTTTTT
CDR3aa: CASSVPGSNEKLFF

d_gene: .
len: 14
j_gene: TRBJ1-1
abundance: .
v_gene: TRBV5-1
CDR3nt: TGCGCCAGCAGCTTGGCCGGCCAGGGCACTGAAGCTTTCTTT
CDR3aa: CASSLAGQGTEAFF

d_gene: .
len: 19
j_gene: TRBJ1-5
abundance: .
v_gene: TRBV7-8
CDR3nt: TGTGCCAGCAGCTTAGCCCAGAGAATGACAGGCAATAGCAATCAGCCCCAGCATTTT
CDR3aa: CASSLAQRMTGNSNQPQHF

d_gene: .
len: 15
j_gene: TRBJ2-5
abundance: .
v_gene: TRBV2
CDR3nt: TGTGCCAGCAGTCGGAGGGGCCAGTTTCAAGAGACCCAGTACTTC
CDR3aa: CASSRRGQFQETQYF

d_gene: .
len: 13
j_gene: TRBJ1-6
abundance: .
v_gene: TRBV12-3/TRBV12-4
CDR3nt: TGTGCCAGCAGTCAATACAGGAATTCACCCCTCCACTTT
CDR3aa: CASSQYRNSPLHF

d_gene: TRBD2
len: 17
j_gene: TRBJ2-5
abundance: .
v_gene: TRBV7-2
CDR3nt: TGTGCCAGCAGCGGCCAGGGACTAGCGGGGGGGGCCCAGACCCAGTACTTC
CDR3aa: CASSGQGLAGGAQTQYF

d_gene: .
len: 16
j_gene: TRBJ2-4
abundance: few
v_gene: TRBV30
CDR3nt: TGTGCCTGGAATATCGGACAGATACTAGCCAAAAACATTCAGTACTTC
CDR3aa: CAWNIGQILAKNIQYF

d_gene: TRBD1
len: 18
j_gene: TRBJ2-2
abundance: .
v_gene: TRBV28
CDR3nt: TGTGCCAGCAGTTCACGGGGGGTGGGGACAGGGGTCACCGGGGAGCTGTTTTTT
CDR3aa: CASSSRGVGTGVTGELFF

d_gene: TRBD2
len: 15
j_gene: TRBJ2-3
abundance: .
v_gene: TRBV10-3
CDR3nt: TGTGCCATCAGTGAGGCGGGGGACCCCTCTGATACGCAGTATTTT
CDR3aa: CAISEAGDPSDTQYF

d_gene: .
len: 15
j_gene: TRBJ1-2
abundance: .
v_gene: TRBV14
CDR3nt: TGTGCCAGCAGCCCAGTAGTCGGGGTTATTTATGGCTACACCTTC
CDR3aa: CASSPVVGVIYGYTF

d_gene: .
len: 12
j_gene: TRBJ2-1
abundance: .
v_gene: TRBV9
CDR3nt: TGTGCCAGCAGCGGGAGCGCGAATGAGCAGTTCTTC
CDR3aa: CASSGSANEQFF

d_gene: .
len: 17
j_gene: TRBJ1-2
abundance: .
v_gene: TRBV7-8
CDR3nt: TGTGCCAGCAGCTTGGGAGGTTTTGGTGGGGGGAATTATGGCTACACCTTC
CDR3aa: CASSLGGFGGGNYGYTF

d_gene: .
len: 17
j_gene: TRBJ2-6
abundance: .
v_gene: TRBV2
CDR3nt: TGTGCCAGCAGTACCGGGTTGCAAGGCACCGGGGCCAACGTCCTGACTTTC
CDR3aa: CASSTGLQGTGANVLTF

d_gene: TRBD2
len: 17
j_gene: TRBJ2-7
abundance: .
v_gene: TRBV27
CDR3nt: TGTGCCAGCAGTTCCCCGCCGACTAGCGGGGGATCCTACGAGCAGTACTTC
CDR3aa: CASSSPPTSGGSYEQYF

d_gene: .
len: 13
j_gene: TRBJ1-2
abundance: few
v_gene: TRBV10-2
CDR3nt: TGCGCCAGCAGTGAGACCGAGATTTATGGCTACACCTTC
CDR3aa: CASSETEIYGYTF

d_gene: .
len: 18
j_gene: TRBJ2-3
abundance: .
v_gene: TRBV10-3
CDR3nt: TGTGCCATCAGCGAATCCCCACCGGGACTCGAACCCACAGATACGCAGTATTTT
CDR3aa: CAISESPPGLEPTDTQYF

d_gene: TRBD1
len: 14
j_gene: TRBJ1-2
abundance: .
v_gene: TRBV29-1
CDR3nt: TGCAGCGTCGTGTGGGTAGGGACAGGGCATGGCTACACCTTC
CDR3aa: CSVVWVGTGHGYTF

d_gene: TRBD1
len: 16
j_gene: TRBJ1-2
abundance: .
v_gene: TRBV3-1/TRBV3-2
CDR3nt: TGTGCCAGCAGCCAGGCGGACAGGGTAGAGTTTGGTGGCTACACCTTC
CDR3aa: CASSQADRVEFGGYTF

d_gene: .
len: 15
j_gene: TRBJ1-6
abundance: .
v_gene: TRBV4-2
CDR3nt: TGTGCCAGCAGCCATCAACAGGTTAATAATTCACCCCTCCACTTT
CDR3aa: CASSHQQVNNSPLHF